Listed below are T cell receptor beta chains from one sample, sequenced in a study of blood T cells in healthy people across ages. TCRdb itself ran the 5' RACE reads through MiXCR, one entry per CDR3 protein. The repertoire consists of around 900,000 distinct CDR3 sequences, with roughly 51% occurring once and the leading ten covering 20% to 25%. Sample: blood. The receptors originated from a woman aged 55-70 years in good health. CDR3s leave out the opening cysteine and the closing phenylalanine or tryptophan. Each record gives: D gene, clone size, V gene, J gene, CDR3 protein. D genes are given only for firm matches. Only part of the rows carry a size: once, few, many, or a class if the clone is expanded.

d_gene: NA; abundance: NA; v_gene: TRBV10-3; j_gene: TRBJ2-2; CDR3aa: AISSGKGVTGELF
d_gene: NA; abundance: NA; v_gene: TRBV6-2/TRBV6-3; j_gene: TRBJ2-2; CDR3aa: ASSLGLGKANTGELF
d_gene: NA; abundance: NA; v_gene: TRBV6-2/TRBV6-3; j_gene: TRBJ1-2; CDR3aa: ASSPSWSHGYT
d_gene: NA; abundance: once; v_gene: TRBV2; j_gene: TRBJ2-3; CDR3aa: ASSDPRETTDTQY
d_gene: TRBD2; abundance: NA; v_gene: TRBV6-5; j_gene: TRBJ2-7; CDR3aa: ASSSGTSGKYEQY
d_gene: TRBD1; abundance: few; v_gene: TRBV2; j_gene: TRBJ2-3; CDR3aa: ASRYNPGQLPEGDTQY
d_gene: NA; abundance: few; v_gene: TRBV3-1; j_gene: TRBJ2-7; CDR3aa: ASSQDYSYEQY
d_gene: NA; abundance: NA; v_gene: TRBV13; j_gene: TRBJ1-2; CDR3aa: ASSGAALRHT
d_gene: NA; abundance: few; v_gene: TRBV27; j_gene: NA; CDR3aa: ASSLSGLPYEQY
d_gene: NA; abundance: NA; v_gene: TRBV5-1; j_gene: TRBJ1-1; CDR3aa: ASSSGRIEAF
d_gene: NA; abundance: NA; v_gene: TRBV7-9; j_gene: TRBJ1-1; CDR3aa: ASSLYRTLLNTEAF
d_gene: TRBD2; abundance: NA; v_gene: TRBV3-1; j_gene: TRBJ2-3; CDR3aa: ASSQDRGTSRSDTQY
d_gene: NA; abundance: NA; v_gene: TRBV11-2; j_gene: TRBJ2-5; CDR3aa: ASSLDQGWEETQY
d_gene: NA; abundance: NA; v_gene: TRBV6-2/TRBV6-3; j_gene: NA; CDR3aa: AVQGYEQY
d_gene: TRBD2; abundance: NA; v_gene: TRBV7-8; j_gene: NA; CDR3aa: ASTFGSGRAGETQY